The 31 T cell receptor beta chains listed next were all sequenced from one sample in a study of T-cell memory formation after mild COVID-19. Using its own MiXCR run on the 5' RACE reads, TCRdb lists one record per CDR3 protein. Of approximately 340,000 distinct CDR3 sequences listed, more than 15% are singletons. Sequencing used PBMCs or a T cell subset sorted from them (not recorded which). The source of these receptors is a man aged 18 to 30 who had mild COVID-19 (a few samples of this study predate the infection). Cell type and time point are not known.

The rearrangement uses TRBV12-5 and TRBJ1-2, with 8 bases aligning to TRBD1. V lost 6 bases, J lost 7 bases, and 16 bases stayed unmatched. There are 16 residues in the CDR3. Per the germline V gene, CDR1 is LGHNT and CDR2 is FRNRAP. CDR3 in amino acids: CASGLNPGQEGFGYTF. Here the CDR3 DNA reads TGTGCTAGTGGACTCAACCCGGGACAGGAGGGATTTGGCTACACCTTC.

The V and J genes are TRBV10-3 and TRBJ1-1; weak D call: TRBD1 (5 bases). The germline CDR1 and CDR2 sequences are ENHRY and SYGVKD. Deletions cut 0 bases from V and 0 bases from J, with 8 bases between. The CDR3 loop spans 15 amino acids. CDR3 nucleotides: TGTGCCATCAGTGAGTCGGAGGGGATGAACACTGAAGCTTTCTTT. It is translated as CAISESEGMNTEAFF.

This clonotype showed up just a few times. This chain uses TRBV6-2 or TRBV6-3 with TRBJ2-3; TRBD2 agrees at 7 bases. This CDR3 is built from 15 residues. The trim removed 4 bases at V and 2 bases at J, leaving 6 bases unmatched. Germline V CDR1 and CDR2: MNHEY, SVGEGT. CDR3 in amino acids: CASSSAGTNTDTQYF. CDR3 in DNA: TGTGCCAGCAGTTCAGCCGGGACTAACACAGATACGCAGTATTTT.

The rearrangement links TRBV3-1 to TRBJ1-4, with a possible D match to TRBD1 (5 bases). The V and J ends lost 6 bases and 11 bases respectively, with 13 bases between them. Germline loops: CDR1 LGHDT, CDR2 YNNKEL (reference sequence). The CDR3 spans 12 residues. CDR3 nucleotide sequence: TGTGCCAGCAGTTCGGGACCGGGGAAACTGTTTTTT. This codes for CASSSGPGKLFF. Supplemented by reference TRBV3-1 and TRBJ1-4, the full variable domain reads DTAVSQTPKYLVTQMGNDKSIKCEQNLGHDTMYWYKQDSKKFLKIMFSYNNKELIINETVPNRFSPKSPDKAHLNLHINSLELGDSAVYFCASSSGPGKLFFGSGTQLSVL.

This clonotype came up a few times. This chain links TRBV7-2 with TRBJ1-4; TRBD1 matches at 8 bases. The CDR3 is 13 amino acids. Per the germline V gene, CDR1 is SGHTA and CDR2 is FQGNSA. The V segment lost 8 bases and the J segment 8 bases; nucleotides outside the gene matches: 7. CDR3 in DNA: TGTGCCAGCCACAGGGGGGAGGGCGAAAAACTGTTTTTT. Translating gives CASHRGEGEKLFF.

The V call is TRBV7-2, the J call TRBJ2-7, with a tentative D call TRBD2 (5 bases). Trimming stripped 1 base from V and 6 bases from J, with 16 bases between. The V gene's germline CDR1 is SGHTA and CDR2 FQGNSA. CDR3 length equals 15 residues. CDR3 nucleotides: TGTGCCAGCAGCTTAGGGCTGCCCCCGGGGTTCGAGCAGTACTTC. This gives the protein CASSLGLPPGFEQYF.

The genes are TRBV6-5 and TRBJ1-3; D remains unclear. The V end was cut by 5 bases, the J end by 0 bases, with 11 bases between. The V gene's germline CDR1 is MNHEY and CDR2 SVGAGI. The CDR3 has 15 amino acids. This chain's CDR3 is CASSPDWSSGNTIYF. The CDR3 DNA reads as TGTGCCAGCAGTCCCGACTGGAGCTCTGGAAACACCATATATTTT.

This clonotype was recorded a few times. This rearrangement joins TRBV20-1 to TRBJ2-1; D tentatively reads TRBD1 or TRBD2 (6 bases each). CDR3 length: 12 amino acids. Germline V gives CDR1 DFQATT, CDR2 SNEGSKA (reference sequence). V gave up 3 bases and J gave up 10 bases, with 13 bases separating them. Here the CDR3 reads CSASRGAGEQFF. The CDR3 DNA follows: TGCAGTGCTAGTAGGGGGGCGGGGGAGCAGTTCTTC.

This clonotype was detected a few times. This chain joins TRBV3-1 and TRBJ2-7, with a possible D match to TRBD2 (6 bases). This CDR3 has 15 residues. Per germline, CDR1 LGHDT and CDR2 YNNKEL (reference sequence). The ends were cut back, 4 bases at V and 1 base at J, with 14 bases in the middle. The DNA of the CDR3 is TGTGCCAGCAGCCCCCGGAGGGCTAGATCCTACGAGCAGTACTTC. Protein product: CASSPRRARSYEQYF.

V is TRBV27 and J is TRBJ1-5, with 11 bases fitting TRBD1. There are 16 residues in the CDR3. Germline CDR1 MNHEY, CDR2 SMNVEV (reference sequence). The trim removed 5 bases at V and 5 bases at J, leaving 8 bases unmatched. In DNA, the CDR3 is TGTGCCAGCAGTCCGGCCCGGACAGGGGGCGATCAGCCCCAGCATTTT. This codes for CASSPARTGGDQPQHF.

The chain employs TRBV12-3 or TRBV12-4 and TRBJ1-1; D not certain. The ends were cut back, 3 bases at V and 0 bases at J, with 5 bases in the middle. CDR3 length equals 13 residues. In nucleotides, the CDR3 is TGTGCCAGCAGTTTTATGGTGAACACTGAAGCTTTCTTT. Amino acid sequence: CASSFMVNTEAFF.

This clonotype was counted between two and nine times. The V gene is TRBV5-6, the J gene TRBJ1-5, with TRBD1 as a possible D gene (6 bases). CDR3 length: 14 residues. Germline V CDR1 and CDR2: SGHDT, YYEEEE. V lost 4 bases, J lost 3 bases, and 11 bases lay in between. CDR3 DNA sequence: TGTGCCAGCAGCGTAGGACAGAACAATCAGCCCCAGCATTTT. This codes for CASSVGQNNQPQHF.

The rearrangement links TRBV27 to TRBJ1-4, with D hard to call. Germline V CDR1 and CDR2: MNHEY, SMNVEV (reference sequence). V was clipped by 2 bases and J by 7 bases, with 14 bases between them. The CDR3 is 15 amino acids. The CDR3, as DNA: TGTGCCAGCAGTTTAGAGAGGGCAGGAGGTGAAAAACTGTTTTTT. Its protein product is CASSLERAGGEKLFF.

There are a few counts of this clonotype. The V gene is TRBV4-1, the J gene TRBJ1-1; 9 bases line up with TRBD1. V shed 4 bases and J 10 bases; nucleotides not matched to a gene: 10. Germline V gene data show CDR1 as MGHRA and CDR2 as YSYEKL. The CDR3 has 14 amino acids. CDR3 sequence reads: CASSRGTGRESAFF. In nucleotides, the CDR3 is TGCGCCAGCAGCCGAGGGACAGGGAGGGAGTCAGCTTTCTTT.

V gene TRBV7-2 combines with J gene TRBJ2-1, with 8 nucleotides matching TRBD2. V shed 5 bases and J 9 bases; nucleotides not matched to a gene: 12. The V gene's germline CDR1 is SGHTA and CDR2 FQGNSA. This CDR3 comprises 15 residues. This chain's CDR3 is CASSGPTRGGSEQFF. CDR3 sequence (DNA): TGTGCCAGCAGCGGCCCTACTCGGGGGGGCAGTGAGCAGTTCTTC. Together with reference TRBV7-2 and TRBJ2-1, the CDR3 gives the full variable domain: GAGVSQSPSNKVTEKGKDVELRCDPISGHTALYWYRQSLGQGLEFLIYFQGNSAPDKSGLPSDRFSAERTGGSVSTLTIQRTQQEDSAVYLCASSGPTRGGSEQFFGPGTRLTVL.

The chain employs TRBV28 and TRBJ2-7, with TRBD2 as a possible D gene (6 bases). V gave up 7 bases and J gave up 5 bases, with 18 bases separating them. The germline V gene encodes CDR1 MDHEN and CDR2 SYDVKM. The CDR3 length is 14 residues. The CDR3 nucleotides are TGTGCCAGCACACGCGGGGCAGCTCCCCACGAGCAGTACGTC. It encodes CASTRGAAPHEQYV.

This chain uses TRBV6-4 with TRBJ1-1, with a weak D call TRBD1 (6 bases). The CDR3 is 14 amino acids. CDR1 MRHNA and CDR2 SNTAGT come from the germline V gene. The ends were cut back, 4 bases at V and 4 bases at J, with 13 bases in the middle. Written as DNA, the CDR3 is TGTGCCAGCAGTGCCGAGGGGGTTGCCACTGAAGCTTTCTTT. This translates into CASSAEGVATEAFF.

This clonotype was counted a few times. V gene TRBV4-1 combines with J gene TRBJ1-2, with D perhaps matching TRBD1 (6 bases). This CDR3 has 16 amino acids. V gave up 3 bases and J gave up 5 bases, with 19 bases separating them. CDR1 and CDR2 from the germline V gene are MGHRA and YSYEKL. CDR3 protein: CASSQTDSNTGYGYTF. The CDR3 DNA reads TGCGCCAGCAGCCAGACAGATAGTAATACAGGGTATGGCTACACCTTC.

J is TRBJ1-2 and V is TRBV5-6; D is uncertain. The CDR3 loop spans 16 amino acids. Trimming removed 0 bases from V and 0 bases from J, with 12 bases in between. The germline V gene has CDR1 SGHDT and CDR2 YYEEEE. DNA of the CDR3: TGTGCCAGCAGCTTGGTGCGGCAGGTTACTAACTATGGCTACACCTTC. Encoded protein: CASSLVRQVTNYGYTF.

This clonotype was detected many times. The gene calls are TRBV5-1 and TRBJ1-4; a possible D gene is TRBD1 (5 bases). CDR1 is SGHRS and CDR2 is YFSETQ in the germline V gene. The CDR3 covers 14 residues. The V end lost 4 bases, the J end lost 1 base, and 8 bases lay between the germline ends. CDR3 sequence: CASSRGVTNEKLFF. CDR3 sequence (DNA): TGCGCCAGCAGCCGAGGGGTAACTAATGAAAAACTGTTTTTT. Full variable domain (outside the CDR3, taken from reference TRBV5-1 and TRBJ1-4): KAGVTQTPRYLIKTRGQQVTLSCSPISGHRSVSWYQQTPGQGLQFLFEYFSETQRNKGNFPGRFSGRQFSNSRSEMNVSTLELGDSALYLCASSRGVTNEKLFFGSGTQLSVL.

The rearrangement uses TRBV5-1 and TRBJ1-6, with 7 bases matching TRBD1. V lost 0 bases to trimming and J lost 7 bases; unmatched junction nucleotides: 10. Germline CDR1 SGHRS, CDR2 YFSETQ. The CDR3 extends over 17 amino acids. For the CDR3, the DNA is TGCGCCAGCAGCTTGGGGAACAGGGGCCATATAAATTCACCCCTCCACTTT. Its protein product is CASSLGNRGHINSPLHF.

V gene TRBV2 combines with J gene TRBJ2-3; no firm D call. CDR1 and CDR2 (germline): SNHLY, FYNNEI. The CDR3 covers 14 residues. V was shortened by 6 bases and J by 1 base, with 11 bases between the two germline ends. This chain's CDR3 is CASSLVSGTDTQYF. The CDR3 region has the DNA TGTGCCAGCAGCCTCGTGAGCGGCACAGATACGCAGTATTTT.

This clonotype was counted only a few times. The genes are TRBV4-2 and TRBJ2-1, with D unresolved. Per germline, CDR1 LGHNA and CDR2 YNFKEQ. V lost 0 bases, J lost 0 bases, and 9 bases lay in between. The CDR3 loop spans 16 amino acids. In DNA form, the CDR3 reads TGTGCCAGCAGCCAAGACGTTCATAGCTCCTACAATGAGCAGTTCTTC. Amino acid sequence: CASSQDVHSSYNEQFF.

This clonotype was seen repeatedly, ten times or more. The chain employs TRBV5-1 and TRBJ2-5; 7 nucleotides match TRBD1. Trimming removed 3 bases from V and 5 bases from J; junction bases left unmatched: 7. Germline V gene data show CDR1 as SGHRS and CDR2 as YFSETQ. The CDR3 runs 14 residues. The CDR3 coding sequence is TGCGCCAGCAGCTCAGCCGTGACAGGGGAGACCCAGTACTTC. Its protein is CASSSAVTGETQYF. Combining the CDR3 with reference TRBV5-1 and TRBJ2-5 gives the whole variable domain KAGVTQTPRYLIKTRGQQVTLSCSPISGHRSVSWYQQTPGQGLQFLFEYFSETQRNKGNFPGRFSGRQFSNSRSEMNVSTLELGDSALYLCASSSAVTGETQYFGPGTRLLVL.

This chain joins TRBV20-1 and TRBJ2-6, with D perhaps matching TRBD2 (5 bases). This CDR3 is built from 15 residues. Per the germline V gene, CDR1 is DFQATT and CDR2 is SNEGSKA (reference sequence). Trimming removed 5 bases from V and 0 bases from J, with 11 bases in between. CDR3 protein: CSADGGFSGANVLTF. CDR3 DNA sequence: TGCAGTGCTGATGGAGGCTTCTCTGGGGCCAACGTCCTGACTTTC.

This clonotype was counted at least ten times. This CDR3 reads CASSPKGTDTQYF. DNA of the CDR3: TGTGCCAGCAGCCCAAAGGGCACAGATACGCAGTATTTT. This chain joins TRBV7-2 and TRBJ2-3; the D is unclear. Germline CDR1 is SGHTA and CDR2 is FQGNSA. With 5 bases removed from V and 1 base from J, the gap between germline ends came to 7 bases. The length of the CDR3 is 13 residues.

CDR3 region: CASSTDRQHYGYTF. The CDR3 DNA sequence: TGTGCCAGCAGTACAGACAGACAACACTATGGCTACACCTTC. The rearrangement joins TRBV12-3 or TRBV12-4 to TRBJ1-2; TRBD1 is a possible D gene (5 bases). CDR3 size: 14 residues. Trimming took 5 bases from V and 3 from J, leaving 13 bases between them.

There are a few counts of this clonotype. The chain combines TRBV6-1 with TRBJ2-3, with a tentative D call TRBD2 (6 bases). V was cut by 4 bases and J by 4 bases, with 12 bases left in between. The CDR3 consists of 14 residues. Germline V gene sequence: CDR1 MNHNS, CDR2 SASEGT. The CDR3 DNA follows: TGTGCCAGCAGTGCGAACTGGGGGGCAGATACGCAGTATTTT. Translation gives CASSANWGADTQYF.

The V gene is TRBV7-2, the J gene TRBJ2-1; TRBD1 might be the D (5 bases). The V and J ends lost 0 bases and 9 bases respectively, with 9 bases between them. The V gene's germline CDR1 is SGHTA and CDR2 FQGNSA. CDR3 size: 13 residues. The CDR3 nucleotides are TGTGCCAGCAGCTTAGCCGCGCAGGGTGAGCAGTTCTTC. Amino acid sequence: CASSLAAQGEQFF.

A few counts support this clonotype. This chain connects TRBV20-1 to TRBJ1-1; D is uncertain. Germline CDR1 reads DFQATT; CDR2 reads SNEGSKA (reference sequence). The CDR3 has 13 residues. V lost 3 bases and J 0 bases, leaving 8 bases between the germline ends. The CDR3 sequence: CSASSAMNTEAFF. For the CDR3, the DNA is TGCAGTGCTAGTTCGGCCATGAACACTGAAGCTTTCTTT.

This clonotype has a handful of counts. This chain uses TRBV6-2 or TRBV6-3 with TRBJ1-5, with D perhaps TRBD1 (5 bases). The CDR3 totals 14 residues. Between the trimmed V and J ends, which lost 2 bases and 3 bases, there was a span of 8 bases. Looked up from germline, CDR1 is MNHEY and CDR2 is SVGEGT. The CDR3 nucleotides read TGTGCCAGCAGTTACCGGGGGGACAATCAGCCCCAGCATTTT. Protein sequence: CASSYRGDNQPQHF.